This T cell receptor (beta chain) derives from a study of shared clonotypes between healthy human individuals. Points from the study as a whole: Only a few donors were included, so the genetic and exposure-history diversity represented was limited. In the sorted subsets, rarefaction showed sequencing was incomplete despite large depth. Non-shared clonotypes showed lower generation probabilities than clonotypes common to all four donors. Larger estimated richness was generally seen in naive subsets than in memory subsets.

TCRdb's table, derived via immunoSEQ multiplex PCR, lists solely in-frame clones and lacks some. Of 2 million to 2.5 million clones listed, approximately 96% were seen once; the top ten hold 0.13%. Trimming cost V 2 bases and J 5 bases, with 16 bases left between them. Germline CDR1 MNHNY, CDR2 SVGAGI (reference sequence). This CDR3 contains 15 residues. This clone showed up just once. Its antigen is not known. This chain uses TRBV6-6 with TRBJ2-7, with a possible D match to TRBD1 (6 bases). The source material was naive CD4+ T cells sorted from blood. Subset meaning: CD45RA+ positively selected. The source is a man between 18 and 29 years old in good health. In DNA form, the CDR3 reads TGTGCCAGCAGTTACGGCAGGGGTTTAGTGGACGAGCAGTACTTC. This gives the protein CASSYGRGLVDEQYF.